This entry is about one T cell receptor beta chain. The authors' processing: By means of reference gene primer amplification, nucleated cell counts were estimated. Assay used: immunoSEQ multiplex PCR; TCRdb lists only in-frame clones, some missing. From that table come the V and J calls and clone size; the DNA was used to work out D and trimming. The sample gives over 400,000 clones, 85% to 90% of which show up once; 7.5% to 9% is in the top ten. Seattle participants joined during active infection and were tracked over time. The entry originates in a study of blood T cell repertoires in COVID-19. About the study: Acute and convalescent COVID-19 samples came from the United States, Italy and Spain. Sources were T cells, B-cell-depleted T cells, or PBMCs; the material itself was cDNA or gDNA.

Germline CDR1 SEHNR, CDR2 FQNEAQ (reference sequence). This CDR3 spans 16 amino acids. V was shortened by 5 bases and J by 4 bases, with 20 bases between the two germline ends. V usage is TRBV7-9 and J usage is TRBJ1-2; a weak D match, TRBD1 (5 bases). This TCR was recovered from a woman in her fifties or sixties with COVID-19, enrolled during active disease. The specimen sequenced was peripheral blood. This CDR3 is CASSARWGDGIYGYTF. Here the CDR3 DNA reads TGTGCCAGCAGCGCCCGATGGGGGGACGGCATCTATGGCTACACCTTC.